The 26 T cell receptor beta chains reported below all come from one sample, sequenced in a study of vaccination and CD4 T cells after COVID-19. An Oncomine TCR Beta short-read assay was used to sequence the DNA from cultured CD4+ T cells. TCRdb ran MiXCR on the PCR reads and lists one entry per CDR3 protein. Here the sample spans about 3,100 distinct CDR3 sequences, 77% being singletons. Treatment defined: roughly nine-day PBMC culture with coronavirus spike peptide pools or control peptides (ViraFEST assay). Their antigens are not known. The specimen was CD4+ T cells from blood, cultured in vitro. These receptors all come from a human donor who had recovered from COVID-19.

This clonotype was seen a few times. For the CDR3, the DNA is TGTGCCAGCAGCTTTAGCATAGCGGGGGGGTCAGAGTTCTTC. Translation gives CASSFSIAGGSEFF. The rearrangement links TRBV7-9 to TRBJ2-1, with 11 bases aligning to TRBD2. Germline CDR1 is SEHNR and CDR2 is FQNEAQ (reference sequence). V lost 3 bases, J lost 14 bases, and 9 bases stayed unmatched. This CDR3 spans 14 amino acids.

This chain joins TRBV5-5 and TRBJ1-5; D is uncertain. V lost 0 bases, J lost 9 bases, and 19 bases lay in between. The CDR3 loop spans 16 amino acids. Germline V lookup: CDR1 SGHKS, CDR2 YYEKEE (reference sequence). CDR3 sequence: CASSLDWWALYSPQHF. The CDR3 nucleotides are TGTGCCAGCAGCTTGGATTGGTGGGCCCTCTATTCGCCCCAGCATTTT. The whole variable domain, filled in from reference TRBV5-5 and TRBJ1-5, reads DAGVTQSPTHLIKTRGQQVTLRCSPISGHKSVSWYQQVLGQGPQFIFQYYEKEERGRGNFPDRFSARQFPNYSSELNVNALLLGDSALYLCASSLDWWALYSPQHFGDGTRLSIL.

The count of this clonotype is one. This sequence joins TRBV6-5 and TRBJ2-3; 16 bases align to TRBD2. With 0 bases clipped from V and 6 bases from J, the junction kept 0 bases outside the gene matches. The CDR3 is 16 amino acids. Germline assignment: CDR1 MNHEY and CDR2 SVGAGI. The CDR3 loop is CASSYSGLAGGDTQYF. The CDR3 nucleotides read TGTGCCAGCAGTTACTCGGGACTAGCGGGGGGGGATACGCAGTATTTT.

The chain uses TRBV6-1 and TRBJ1-4, with a possible D match to TRBD1 (6 bases). The CDR3 contains 14 residues. Looked up from germline, CDR1 is MNHNS and CDR2 is SASEGT. Trimming took 2 bases from V and 8 from J, leaving 12 bases between them. CDR3 protein: CASSETGKGEKLFF. The DNA for the CDR3 is TGTGCCAGCAGTGAAACAGGGAAAGGGGAAAAACTGTTTTTT.

The chain has TRBV19 and TRBJ1-1, with D perhaps TRBD1 (6 bases). This CDR3 has 15 residues. V gave up 3 bases and J gave up 2 bases, with 13 bases separating them. Per the germline V gene, CDR1 is LNHDA and CDR2 is SQIVND (reference sequence). CDR3 sequence (DNA): TGTGCCAGTAGTATCGGGGGGCGGACCAACACTGAAGCTTTCTTT. This gives the protein CASSIGGRTNTEAFF.

This clonotype was detected only once. The chain's CDR3 is CASRTGGSFSEQFF. In DNA form, the CDR3 reads TGTGCCAGTCGGACAGGGGGAAGTTTTAGTGAGCAGTTCTTC. This chain connects TRBV19 to TRBJ2-1; 10 bases are shared with TRBD1. Germline assignment: CDR1 LNHDA and CDR2 SQIVND (reference sequence). The CDR3 contains 14 residues. Trimming cost V 8 bases and J 9 bases; bases outside gene matches: 10.

By share, this clonotype counts as large. The genes are TRBV27 and TRBJ1-2; TRBD1 might be the D (6 bases). From germline, CDR1 is MNHEY and CDR2 SMNVEV (reference sequence). V gave up 6 bases and J gave up 4 bases, with 12 bases separating them. The CDR3 contains 13 residues. CDR3 amino acids: CASRAGQRYGYTF. The DNA of the CDR3 is TGTGCCAGCAGAGCAGGACAGCGCTATGGCTACACCTTC.

Points on this clonotype: The junction does not match germline at one end; this may be a read error. CDR3 DNA sequence: TGTGCCAGCAGCGATGTAGGACATGGCCACACCTTC. Translating gives CASSDVGHGHTF. The chain couples TRBV5-6 to TRBJ1-2, with D possibly matching TRBD1 (5 bases). Germline CDR1 reads SGHDT; CDR2 reads YYEEEE. The CDR3 is 12 residues long.

This clonotype was counted a few times. The chain uses TRBV6-2 or TRBV6-3 and TRBJ2-7; TRBD2 matches at 7 bases. The J segment lost 11 bases and the V segment lost 6 bases, leaving 13 bases of the junction unmatched. The CDR3 consists of 13 residues. CDR1 and CDR2 (germline): MNHEY, SVGEGT. The CDR3: CASSNRRQGGEYF. CDR3 nucleotide sequence: TGTGCCAGCAGCAACCGGCGGCAGGGAGGGGAGTACTTC.

The gene calls are TRBV20-1 and TRBJ1-2; D may be TRBD1 (5 bases). The CDR3 loop spans 12 amino acids. Germline values: CDR1 DFQATT, CDR2 SNEGSKA (reference sequence). Between the trimmed V and J ends, which lost 6 bases and 4 bases, there was a span of 12 bases. Written as DNA, the CDR3 is TGCAGTGCCCCGGGGGATGGCTATGGCTACACCTTC. This codes for CSAPGDGYGYTF.

V is TRBV6-5 and J is TRBJ1-2, with D unclear. The CDR3 loop spans 13 amino acids. The V gene's germline CDR1 is MNHEY and CDR2 SVGAGI. Trimming cost V 3 bases and J 2 bases, with 7 bases left between them. Here the CDR3 DNA reads TGTGCCAGCAGTTATGACACCAACTATGGCTACACCTTC. It yields the protein CASSYDTNYGYTF.

The gene calls are TRBV6-1 and TRBJ1-6; D gene uncertain. Germline lookup yields CDR1 MNHNS and CDR2 SASEGT. This CDR3 region has 16 residues. The V gene lost 7 bases and the J gene lost 0 bases, with 13 bases spanning the gap. The CDR3 loop reads CASTGLRSSYNSPLHF. CDR3 sequence (DNA): TGTGCCAGCACCGGGTTGAGGAGCTCCTATAATTCACCCCTCCACTTT.

CDR3 residues: CASGTDFPRTYEQYF. CDR3 coding DNA: TGTGCCAGCGGGACAGACTTTCCCAGAACCTACGAGCAGTACTTC. This rearrangement joins TRBV21-1 to TRBJ2-7; the table names TRBD1, a call not compared with the DNA. TRBV21-1 is flagged as a pseudogene. The CDR3 loop spans 15 amino acids.

This clonotype is deemed large (0.1 to 1%). The rearrangement joins TRBV27 to TRBJ2-2; D may correspond to TRBD1 or TRBD2 (5 bases each). Germline values: CDR1 MNHEY, CDR2 SMNVEV (reference sequence). Deletions cut 6 bases from V and 5 bases from J, with 19 bases between. This CDR3 is built from 16 residues. CDR3 region: CASSLKGAGWTGELFF. DNA for the CDR3: TGTGCCAGCAGCCTAAAGGGAGCAGGGTGGACCGGGGAGCTGTTTTTT.

The chain is built from TRBV19 and TRBJ1-2; D gene ambiguous. Germline CDR1 and CDR2: LNHDA and SQIVND (reference sequence). The ends were cut back, 5 bases at V and 5 bases at J, with 9 bases in the middle. CDR3 size: 12 residues. The CDR3 nucleotides are TGTGCCAGTAGTGAAAGGAGGTATGGCTACACCTTC. Its protein is CASSERRYGYTF.

CDR3 coding DNA: TGCAGTGCTAGAGGCCCGGTGGGAGAAAAACTGTTTTTT. Protein product: CSARGPVGEKLFF. This sequence joins TRBV20-1 and TRBJ1-4; D remains ambiguous. CDR1 and CDR2 from the germline V gene are DFQATT and SNEGSKA (reference sequence). This CDR3 contains 13 residues. V gave up 1 base and J gave up 8 bases, with 11 bases separating them.

This clonotype was detected a few times. The chain links TRBV2 to TRBJ1-2; no clear D gene. V shed 5 bases and J shed 4 bases, with 14 bases lying between them. The CDR3 sequence is 14 residues long. Germline lookup yields CDR1 SNHLY and CDR2 FYNNEI. This CDR3 reads CASSRTDASYGYTF. The CDR3 region has the DNA TGTGCCAGCAGTCGGACGGACGCATCCTATGGCTACACCTTC.

In its sample, this clonotype is large. The chain is built from TRBV7-9 and TRBJ2-7, with TRBD1 matching 7 bases. Losses at the gene ends were 4 bases for V and 1 base for J; bases not matched to a gene: 4. Germline loops: CDR1 SEHNR, CDR2 FQNEAQ (reference sequence). This CDR3 has 14 amino acids. The chain's CDR3 is CASSSRDRSYEQYF. The CDR3 bases are TGTGCCAGCAGCTCCCGGGACAGATCCTACGAGCAGTACTTC.

This clonotype rates as large. The chain combines TRBV20-1 with TRBJ2-1, with TRBD2 matching over 10 bases. Germline trimming cut 0 bases from V and 4 bases from J; bases unmatched to any gene: 3. Germline CDR1 DFQATT, CDR2 SNEGSKA (reference sequence). The CDR3 extends over 15 amino acids. CDR3: CSARDSSGGYNEQFF. CDR3 nucleotides: TGCAGTGCTAGAGATAGTAGCGGGGGGTACAATGAGCAGTTCTTC.

This clonotype showed up just a few times. This chain joins TRBV7-3 and TRBJ2-7; 9 nucleotides match TRBD2. With V trimmed by 5 bases and J by 0 bases, 2 bases remained unmatched. The CDR3 spans 14 residues. Germline CDR1 reads SGHTA; CDR2 reads FQGTGA. CDR3 in DNA: TGTGCCAGCAGCCCTAGCGGGACCTCCTACGAGCAGTACTTC. The encoded protein is CASSPSGTSYEQYF.

This chain uses TRBV20-1 with TRBJ1-2; possibly TRBD1 for D (6 bases). V was shortened by 2 bases and J by 4 bases, with 11 bases between the two germline ends. Germline V CDR1 and CDR2: DFQATT, SNEGSKA (reference sequence). The CDR3 has 13 residues. The CDR3, as DNA: TGCAGTGCTAGATCCGACAGGAGCTATGGCTACACCTTC. Encoded protein: CSARSDRSYGYTF.

The V gene is TRBV27, the J gene TRBJ1-6, with 7 bases aligning to TRBD1. J was trimmed by 9 bases and V by 7 bases; bases with no gene match: 6. From germline, CDR1 is MNHEY and CDR2 SMNVEV (reference sequence). CDR3 length equals 13 residues. The CDR3 nucleotides are TGTGCCAGCAAAGGGGGCGCGGGTTCACCCCTCCACTTT. Translation: CASKGGAGSPLHF.

The V call is TRBV18, the J call TRBJ1-5; TRBD1 aligns across 7 bases. Germline CDR1 is KGHSH and CDR2 is LQKENI. The CDR3 sequence is 14 residues long. V shed 6 bases, J shed 2 bases, and the junction held 4 bases outside the gene matches. In nucleotides, the CDR3 is TGTGCCAGCTCTCCAGGGGGGGGCAATCAGCCCCAGCATTTT. Encoded protein: CASSPGGGNQPQHF.

The chain has TRBV5-4 and TRBJ1-1, with D possibly matching TRBD1 (6 bases). Germline loops: CDR1 SGHNT, CDR2 YYREEE (reference sequence). V was shortened by 2 bases and J by 0 bases, with 11 bases between the two germline ends. The CDR3 spans 15 residues. The CDR3 sequence is CASSLTGQMNTEAFF. The CDR3 DNA follows: TGTGCCAGCAGCTTAACTGGACAGATGAACACTGAAGCTTTCTTT.

The gene calls are TRBV19 and TRBJ1-1; D perhaps matches TRBD1 (6 bases). The V end lost 3 bases, the J end lost 7 bases, and 18 bases lay between the germline ends. Germline V gives CDR1 LNHDA, CDR2 SQIVND (reference sequence). This CDR3 is built from 15 residues. CDR3 nucleotide sequence: TGTGCCAGTAGTATCCCGGGCAGGGGCGTTGGTGAAGCTTTCTTT. Amino acids: CASSIPGRGVGEAFF.

The V gene is TRBV12-3 or TRBV12-4, the J gene TRBJ1-2; D unclear. Trimming stripped 6 bases from V and 4 bases from J, with 12 bases between. This CDR3 region has 13 residues. The CDR3 nucleotides read TGTGCCAGCAGCCCAGTTCGGCCCTATGGCTACACCTTC. It encodes CASSPVRPYGYTF.